This T cell receptor (beta chain) was recorded in a study of glioma-infiltrating T cells after dendritic cell vaccination. This clone occurred once. No antigen is known for it. Trimming removed 3 bases from V and 6 bases from J; junction bases left unmatched: 4. The CDR3 covers 13 residues. The germline CDR1 and CDR2 sequences are MDHEN and SYDVKM. Described time point: after dendritic cell vaccination, including at tumor progression/relapse. Study-level findings and limits: Estimated pretreatment TIL content predicted outcome after dendritic cell vaccination.

The immunoSEQ assay amplified TCRB CDR3 from up to about 2 ug DNA. TCRdb keeps only in-frame clones here, not all; method: immunoSEQ multiplex PCR. The table has fewer than 65,000 clones, approximately 90% seen once; the top ten hold 5.3%. The specimen comprised blood, sampled after dendritic cell vaccination. This chain connects TRBV28 to TRBJ1-2; 7 bases fit TRBD1. This TCR was recovered from a human donor with glioblastoma. The CDR3: CASSFRQGNGYTF. For the CDR3, the DNA is TGTGCCAGCAGTTTTCGACAGGGTAATGGCTACACCTTC.